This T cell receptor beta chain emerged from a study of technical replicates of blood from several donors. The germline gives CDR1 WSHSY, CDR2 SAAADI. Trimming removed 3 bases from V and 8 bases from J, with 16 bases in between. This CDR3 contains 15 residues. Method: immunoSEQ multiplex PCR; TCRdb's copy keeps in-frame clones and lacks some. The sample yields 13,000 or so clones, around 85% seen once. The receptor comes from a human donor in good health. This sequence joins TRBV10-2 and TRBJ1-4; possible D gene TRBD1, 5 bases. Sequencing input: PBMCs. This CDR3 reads CASSEGVGRPEKLFF. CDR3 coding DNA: TGCGCCAGCAGTGAAGGGGTCGGCAGACCGGAAAAACTGTTTTTT.